Below, 3 T cell receptor beta chains from the same sample are listed, as sequenced in a study of T cell responses to AZD1222 COVID-19 vaccine. Measured with immunoSEQ multiplex PCR; TCRdb has only the in-frame clones, and not every one. The repertoire holds about 100,000 clones, with 80% to 90% as singletons. The sample consisted of peripheral blood, taken on day 0 of AZD1222 vaccination. The receptors originated from an adult in good health.

This chain uses TRBV4-1 with TRBJ1-6, with TRBD1 matching 7 bases. From germline, CDR1 is MGHRA and CDR2 YSYEKL. The CDR3 spans 15 residues. The ends lost 2 bases at V and 3 bases at J; junction bases unmatched: 1. CDR3 loop: CASSQRDSYNSPLHF. In DNA, the CDR3 is TGCGCCAGCAGCCAACGGGACAGCTATAATTCACCCCTCCACTTT.

V usage is TRBV27 and J usage is TRBJ2-3; no clear D gene. Germline V CDR1 and CDR2: MNHEY, SMNVEV (reference sequence). This CDR3 is built from 14 residues. Trimming left V 5 bases short and J 1 base short, with 10 bases between. The CDR3 DNA reads as TGTGCCAGCAGTGAATTTGGGCGCACAGATACGCAGTATTTT. Its protein product is CASSEFGRTDTQYF.

The chain employs TRBV27 and TRBJ1-4; D perhaps matches TRBD1 (5 bases). Germline V lookup: CDR1 MNHEY, CDR2 SMNVEV (reference sequence). V gave up 4 bases and J gave up 8 bases, with 14 bases separating them. The CDR3 has 14 amino acids. Here the CDR3 DNA reads TGTGCCAGCAGTTCGGCTGGGGGAGGGGAAAAACTGTTTTTT. Translated, it gives CASSSAGGGEKLFF.